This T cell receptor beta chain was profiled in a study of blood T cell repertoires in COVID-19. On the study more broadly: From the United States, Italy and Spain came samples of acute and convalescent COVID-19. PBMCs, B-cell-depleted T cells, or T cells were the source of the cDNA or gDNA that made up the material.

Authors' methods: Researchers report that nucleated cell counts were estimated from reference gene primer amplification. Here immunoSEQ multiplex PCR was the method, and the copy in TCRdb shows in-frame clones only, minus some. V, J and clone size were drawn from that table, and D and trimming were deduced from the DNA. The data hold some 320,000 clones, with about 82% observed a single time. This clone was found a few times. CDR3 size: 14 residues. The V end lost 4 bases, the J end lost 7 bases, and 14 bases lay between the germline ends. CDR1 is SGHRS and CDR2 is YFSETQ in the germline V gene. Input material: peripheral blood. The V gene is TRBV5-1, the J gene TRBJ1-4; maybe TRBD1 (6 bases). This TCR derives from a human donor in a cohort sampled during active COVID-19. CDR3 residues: CASSRTGSVEKLFF. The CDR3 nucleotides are TGCGCCAGCAGCCGAACAGGGAGTGTTGAAAAACTGTTTTTT.